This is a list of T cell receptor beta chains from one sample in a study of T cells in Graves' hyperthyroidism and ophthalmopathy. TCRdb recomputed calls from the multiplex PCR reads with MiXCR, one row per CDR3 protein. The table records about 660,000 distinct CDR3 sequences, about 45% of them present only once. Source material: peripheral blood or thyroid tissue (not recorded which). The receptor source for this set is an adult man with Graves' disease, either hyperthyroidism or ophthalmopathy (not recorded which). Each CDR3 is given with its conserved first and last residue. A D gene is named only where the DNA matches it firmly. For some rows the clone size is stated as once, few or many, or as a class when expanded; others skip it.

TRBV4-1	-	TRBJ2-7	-	CASSQVGNEREQYF	TGCGCCAGCAGCCAAGTGGGGAATGAGAGGGAGCAGTACTTC
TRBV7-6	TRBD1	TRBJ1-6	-	CASSFGTGGRNSPLHF	TGTGCCAGCAGCTTCGGGACAGGGGGCCGGAATTCACCCCTCCACTTT
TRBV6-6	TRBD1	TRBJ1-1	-	CASSYRGLRTEAFF	TGTGCCAGCAGTTACAGGGGGCTGAGGACTGAAGCTTTCTTT
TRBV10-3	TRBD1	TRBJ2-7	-	CAISEDRATYEQYF	TGTGCCATCAGTGAGGACAGGGCAACCTACGAGCAGTACTTC
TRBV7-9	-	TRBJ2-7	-	CASSQGGPGGSYEQYF	TGTGCCAGCAGCCAAGGGGGGCCGGGTGGCTCCTACGAGCAGTACTTC
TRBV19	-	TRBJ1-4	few	CASNRLDSLATNEKLFF	TGTGCCAGTAATCGTCTCGACAGCCTTGCAACTAATGAAAAACTGTTTTTT
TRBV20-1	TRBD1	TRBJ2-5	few	CSTYRTGEQETQYF	TGCAGTACTTACCGGACAGGCGAACAAGAGACCCAGTACTTC
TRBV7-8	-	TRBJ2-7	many	CASSEGVYEQYF	TGTGCCAGCAGCGAAGGTGTCTACGAGCAGTACTTC
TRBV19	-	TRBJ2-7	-	CASSTQGSGQYF	TGTGCCAGTAGTACCCAGGGGAGCGGGCAGTACTTC
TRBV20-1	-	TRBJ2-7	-	CSARGTAYSYEQYF	TGCAGTGCTAGAGGGACAGCCTACTCCTACGAGCAGTACTTC